Shown below are 27 T cell receptor beta chains from a single sample sequenced in a study of cytomegalovirus exposure and HLA in healthy donors. The method was immunoSEQ multiplex PCR; TCRdb's version includes in-frame clones alone and lacks a portion of them. The sample yields about 360,000 clones, 86% seen once. Sequenced sample: PBMCs. These receptors were collected from a woman aged 18-30 years in good health and CMV-seronegative.

The chain has TRBV27 and TRBJ2-5; D is perhaps TRBD1 (8 bases). This CDR3 region has 16 residues. Germline V CDR1 and CDR2: MNHEY, SMNVEV (reference sequence). V lost 1 base, J lost 7 bases, and 19 bases lay in between. The CDR3 bases are TGTGCCAGCAGTTTATTTCCCCCGGACAGGGAGGGGACCCAGTACTTC. This encodes CASSLFPPDREGTQYF.

This clone was found once. Other DNA sequences in this sample translate to the same CDR3. The chain has TRBV27 and TRBJ2-7, with 8 bases matching TRBD2. Germline V lookup: CDR1 MNHEY, CDR2 SMNVEV (reference sequence). Trimming at V came to 4 bases and at J to 1 base, leaving 3 bases not matched to a gene. The CDR3 runs 14 residues. The DNA of the CDR3 is TGTGCCAGCAGTTCTACTAGCGGATCCTACGAGCAGTACTTC. Amino acids: CASSSTSGSYEQYF.

The V call is TRBV28, the J call TRBJ2-1; no clear D gene. CDR1 and CDR2 (germline): MDHEN, SYDVKM. This CDR3 is built from 11 residues. Trimming stripped 7 bases from V and 9 bases from J, with 10 bases between. CDR3 in DNA: TGTGCCAGCATGAACCTGGCTGAGCAGTTCTTC. Its translation: CASMNLAEQFF.

The chain is built from TRBV6-1 and TRBJ1-5; TRBD1 might be the D (6 bases). With 2 bases removed from V and 4 bases from J, the gap between germline ends came to 18 bases. CDR1 is MNHNS and CDR2 is SASEGT in the germline V gene. There are 17 residues in the CDR3. CDR3 sequence reads: CASSEIQGTFGNQPQHF. For the CDR3, the DNA is TGTGCCAGCAGTGAAATACAGGGAACTTTTGGGAATCAGCCCCAGCATTTT.

The chain employs TRBV7-2 and TRBJ2-1; D not certain. The V gene's germline CDR1 is SGHTA and CDR2 FQGNSA. CDR3 length: 15 amino acids. Deletions cut 1 base from V and 0 bases from J, with 7 bases between. The CDR3 sequence: CASSLEAVSYNEQFF. CDR3 in DNA: TGTGCCAGCAGCTTAGAGGCGGTCTCCTACAATGAGCAGTTCTTC.

This chain uses TRBV5-1 with TRBJ2-7, with 7 bases aligning to TRBD1. Germline loops: CDR1 SGHRS, CDR2 YFSETQ. CDR3 length equals 15 residues. After removal of 5 bases from V and 3 bases from J, the junction contained 11 bases not matched to a gene. CDR3 protein: CASRFEGAELYEQYF. CDR3 sequence (DNA): TGCGCCAGCAGGTTTGAGGGGGCAGAACTCTACGAGCAGTACTTC. The variable domain in full, completed from reference TRBV5-1 and TRBJ2-7, reads KAGVTQTPRYLIKTRGQQVTLSCSPISGHRSVSWYQQTPGQGLQFLFEYFSETQRNKGNFPGRFSGRQFSNSRSEMNVSTLELGDSALYLCASRFEGAELYEQYFGPGTRLTVT.

In its sample, this clone was seen once. The V gene is TRBV19, the J gene TRBJ1-1; D is possibly TRBD1 (6 bases). This CDR3 has 13 residues. V gave up 5 bases and J gave up 4 bases, with 11 bases separating them. Germline lookup yields CDR1 LNHDA and CDR2 SQIVND (reference sequence). The CDR3 loop is CASSLQGVTEAFF. The DNA of the CDR3 is TGTGCCAGTAGTCTACAGGGAGTCACTGAAGCTTTCTTT.

This chain joins TRBV5-4 and TRBJ1-4; no clear D. V shed 4 bases and J shed 7 bases, with 11 bases lying between them. The CDR3 loop spans 13 amino acids. Germline CDR1 is SGHNT and CDR2 is YYREEE (reference sequence). In DNA form, the CDR3 reads TGTGCCAGCAGCCGGCCGGGAAGTGAAAAACTGTTTTTT. Its translation: CASSRPGSEKLFF.

The chain joins TRBV30 to TRBJ2-3, with 8 bases that match TRBD2. The CDR3 runs 14 residues. The J segment lost 4 bases and the V segment lost 5 bases, leaving 8 bases of the junction unmatched. CDR1 and CDR2 (germline): GTSNPN, SVGIG (reference sequence). DNA for the CDR3: TGTGCCTGGGAGATTAGCGGGGTCTCAGATACGCAGTATTTT. This sequence encodes CAWEISGVSDTQYF. Full variable domain (outside the CDR3, taken from reference TRBV30 and TRBJ2-3): SQTIHQWPATLVQPVGSPLSLECTVEGTSNPNLYWYRQAAGRGLQLLFYSVGIGQISSEVPQNLSASRPQDRQFILSSKKLLLSDSGFYLCAWEISGVSDTQYFGPGTRLTVL.

The chain combines TRBV13 with TRBJ1-1; D is perhaps TRBD1 (5 bases). CDR3 size: 13 residues. Per the germline V gene, CDR1 is PRHDT and CDR2 is FYEKMQ (reference sequence). The V gene lost 4 bases and the J gene lost 1 base, with 7 bases spanning the gap. CDR3 DNA: TGTGCCAGCAGCTCTACAGGGAACACTGAAGCTTTCTTT. The encoded protein is CASSSTGNTEAFF.

The V call is TRBV28, the J call TRBJ2-2; 7 bases align to TRBD2. The CDR3 loop spans 15 amino acids. Per germline, CDR1 MDHEN and CDR2 SYDVKM. J was trimmed by 5 bases and V by 6 bases; bases with no gene match: 9. CDR3 residues: CASREPGLLTGELFF. The CDR3 DNA reads as TGTGCCAGCAGGGAGCCGGGACTACTAACCGGGGAGCTGTTTTTT.

The gene calls are TRBV27 and TRBJ2-7; TRBD1 matches at 7 bases. This CDR3 spans 15 amino acids. The trim removed 4 bases at V and 2 bases at J, leaving 8 bases unmatched. Germline assignment: CDR1 MNHEY and CDR2 SMNVEV (reference sequence). The CDR3 bases are TGTGCCAGCAGTTCTCCGGGACAGCCTCCCTACGAGCAGTACTTC. Protein: CASSSPGQPPYEQYF.

V usage is TRBV18 and J usage is TRBJ1-1; 8 nucleotides agree with TRBD1. CDR3 length: 15 residues. V was pared by 1 base and J by 11 bases, with 12 bases of the junction left unmatched. Germline CDR1 and CDR2: KGHSH and LQKENI. The CDR3 is CASSPRKNGQGDAFF. The CDR3 nucleotides are TGTGCCAGCTCACCACGGAAGAATGGACAGGGTGACGCTTTCTTT.

This clone was counted once. The chain is built from TRBV6-5 and TRBJ1-2, with 7 nucleotides matching TRBD1. This CDR3 spans 13 amino acids. CDR1 MNHEY and CDR2 SVGAGI come from the germline V gene. V was pared by 4 bases and J by 7 bases, with 6 bases of the junction left unmatched. The CDR3 loop is CASSSLTGAGYTF. The CDR3 DNA is TGTGCCAGCAGTTCTTTAACAGGGGCTGGCTACACCTTC.

V gene TRBV30 combines with J gene TRBJ2-1; TRBD2 matches at 10 bases. Trimming took 1 base from V and 6 from J; bases not matched to a gene: 6. The CDR3 is 15 residues long. Germline V gives CDR1 GTSNPN, CDR2 SVGIG (reference sequence). The CDR3 DNA follows: TGTGCCTGGAGTGGGGGGCTAGCGGGAGTCAATGAGCAGTTCTTC. It codes for CAWSGGLAGVNEQFF.

This clone was counted once. The chain uses TRBV2 and TRBJ2-2; 14 nucleotides align to TRBD2. There are 17 residues in the CDR3. The J segment lost 2 bases and the V segment lost 5 bases, leaving 4 bases of the junction unmatched. The germline CDR1 and CDR2 sequences are SNHLY and FYNNEI. The CDR3 nucleotides read TGTGCCAGCAGTCCTGGACTAGCGGGAGGAAACACCGGGGAGCTGTTTTTT. Translating it yields CASSPGLAGGNTGELFF.

The rearrangement joins TRBV6-1 to TRBJ2-7, with 8 bases identical to TRBD1. Germline CDR1 and CDR2: MNHNS and SASEGT. With V trimmed by 6 bases and J by 6 bases, 4 bases remained unmatched. The CDR3 consists of 12 residues. The CDR3 DNA follows: TGTGCCAGCAGAGACAGGGGTGGCGAGCAGTACTTC. Its translation: CASRDRGGEQYF.

Notes on this clone: At one boundary the junction diverges from the germline segment, which might be a read error. This chain connects TRBV5-1 to TRBJ2-7; TRBD1 agrees at 7 bases. CDR1 and CDR2 (germline): SGHRS, YFSETQ. The CDR3 extends over 14 amino acids. CDR3 nucleotides: TGCGCCAGCAGCTGGACAGGTGCCTCCGACGAGCAGTACTTC. This gives the protein CASSWTGASDEQYF.

V gene TRBV28 combines with J gene TRBJ2-2, with TRBD2 as a possible D gene (6 bases). CDR1 and CDR2 (germline): MDHEN, SYDVKM. The V gene lost 7 bases and the J gene lost 1 base, with 16 bases spanning the gap. This CDR3 spans 16 amino acids. CDR3 in amino acids: CASTDATSLNTGELFF. The CDR3 nucleotides are TGTGCCAGCACCGACGCAACTAGCTTGAACACCGGGGAGCTGTTTTTT.

The chain couples TRBV27 to TRBJ2-7, with D possibly TRBD1 on 6 matching bases. Germline assignment: CDR1 MNHEY and CDR2 SMNVEV (reference sequence). The CDR3 loop spans 14 amino acids. The V end lost 5 bases, the J end lost 0 bases, and 11 bases lay between the germline ends. CDR3: CASSTGLSSYEQYF. CDR3 bases: TGTGCCAGCAGTACAGGGCTGAGCTCCTACGAGCAGTACTTC.

The chain uses TRBV15 and TRBJ1-5; 7 positions agree with TRBD1. Looked up from germline, CDR1 is LNHNV and CDR2 is YYDKDF (reference sequence). The CDR3 has 16 residues. J was trimmed by 2 bases and V by 0 bases; bases with no gene match: 4. The CDR3 here is CATSRDPTGGNQPQHF. The CDR3 region has the DNA TGTGCCACCAGCAGAGATCCCACAGGGGGCAATCAGCCCCAGCATTTT.

The chain couples TRBV2 to TRBJ2-2; tentative D call: TRBD1 (6 bases). The CDR3 has 16 amino acids. Germline CDR1 and CDR2: SNHLY and FYNNEI. V was clipped by 4 bases and J by 2 bases, with 14 bases between them. The CDR3 DNA is TGTGCCAGCAGTGCCCTCCGGACAGAAAACACCGGGGAGCTGTTTTTT. It specifies CASSALRTENTGELFF.

V and J are TRBV7-2 and TRBJ2-7, with 9 bases that match TRBD2. The V gene end was trimmed by 2 bases and the J gene end by 5 bases; junction bases not matched to a gene: 7. The CDR3 has 15 amino acids. Germline values: CDR1 SGHTA, CDR2 FQGNSA. This CDR3 is CASSLISSGRDEQYF. The CDR3 DNA sequence: TGTGCCAGCAGCTTAATAAGTAGCGGGAGAGACGAGCAGTACTTC.

The sample holds one count of this clone. The chain couples TRBV2 to TRBJ2-2; 8 nucleotides line up with TRBD1. Losses at the gene ends were 3 bases for V and 7 bases for J; bases not matched to a gene: 4. Germline V lookup: CDR1 SNHLY, CDR2 FYNNEI. CDR3 length: 14 amino acids. CDR3 sequence reads: CASSDQGAIGELFF. The CDR3 region has the DNA TGTGCCAGCAGTGACCAGGGGGCGATCGGGGAGCTGTTTTTT.

This sequence joins TRBV15 and TRBJ1-2, with TRBD1 matching 7 bases. CDR3 length equals 16 residues. Germline CDR1 and CDR2: LNHNV and YYDKDF (reference sequence). The trim removed 3 bases at V and 5 bases at J, leaving 12 bases unmatched. CDR3 loop: CATSRGELTGPYGYTF. Here the CDR3 DNA reads TGTGCCACCAGCAGGGGGGAGTTGACAGGGCCTTATGGCTACACCTTC.

The chain joins TRBV27 to TRBJ2-7, with D possibly being TRBD2 (6 bases). The CDR3 loop spans 16 amino acids. Germline-derived CDR1 and CDR2 are MNHEY and SMNVEV (reference sequence). The germline V and J ends were trimmed by 6 bases and 0 bases, with 18 bases remaining between them. The CDR3 here is CASSPLGGESSYEQYF. CDR3 nucleotide sequence: TGTGCCAGCAGCCCCCTGGGGGGTGAAAGCTCCTACGAGCAGTACTTC.

The chain employs TRBV2 and TRBJ1-1; 7 nucleotides agree with TRBD1. CDR1 and CDR2 from the germline V gene are SNHLY and FYNNEI. The ends lost 7 bases at V and 7 bases at J; junction bases unmatched: 12. The CDR3 consists of 14 residues. As DNA, the CDR3 is TGTGCCAGCAACGTTTTCGAGGGGGCGAGTGAAGCTTTCTTT. Translation gives CASNVFEGASEAFF. The full variable domain, its missing parts supplied by reference TRBV2 and TRBJ1-1, is EPEVTQTPSHQVTQMGQEVILRCVPISNHLYFYWYRQILGQKVEFLVSFYNNEISEKSEIFDDQFSVERPDGSNFTLKIRSTKLEDSAMYFCASNVFEGASEAFFGQGTRLTVV.